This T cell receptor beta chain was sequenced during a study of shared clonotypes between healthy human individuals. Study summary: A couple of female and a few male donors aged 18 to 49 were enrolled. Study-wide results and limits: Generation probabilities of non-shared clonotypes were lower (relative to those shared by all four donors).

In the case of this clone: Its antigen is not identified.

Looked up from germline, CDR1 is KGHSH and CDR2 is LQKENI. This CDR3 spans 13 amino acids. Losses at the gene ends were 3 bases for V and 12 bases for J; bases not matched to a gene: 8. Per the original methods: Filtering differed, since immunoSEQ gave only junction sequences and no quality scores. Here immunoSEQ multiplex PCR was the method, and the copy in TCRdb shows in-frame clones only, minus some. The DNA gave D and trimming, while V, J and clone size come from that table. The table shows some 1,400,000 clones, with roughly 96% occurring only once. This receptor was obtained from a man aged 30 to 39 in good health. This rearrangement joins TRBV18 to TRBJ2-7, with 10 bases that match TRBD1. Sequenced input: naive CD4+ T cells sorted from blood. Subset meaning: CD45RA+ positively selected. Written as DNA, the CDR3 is TGTGCCAGCTCACCGGGGACAGGGGAACTCGGGTACTTC. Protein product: CASSPGTGELGYF.